This is a list of T cell receptor beta chains from one sample in a study of long-term antiretroviral therapy in people with HIV. Profiled with immunoSEQ multiplex PCR; TCRdb holds only in-frame clones, not every one. This sample yields some 22,000 clones, of which more than 70% are seen a single time; under 8.5% belongs to the top ten. Sequences were derived from unsorted PBMCs, sampled 0.6 years after starting antiretroviral therapy. The receptors were gathered from a man aged 60-69 years with HIV. Both conserved end residues are part of each CDR3. The order of the fields is J gene, D gene, V gene, CDR3 protein. D genes are given only for firm matches.

j_call: TRBJ1-2
d_call: .
v_call: TRBV9
cdr3_aa: CASSAEIDSPGYTF

j_call: TRBJ2-6
d_call: .
v_call: TRBV9
cdr3_aa: CASSVQGSGANVLTF

j_call: TRBJ1-5
d_call: TRBD1
v_call: TRBV6-4
cdr3_aa: CASALQLTGNQPQHF

j_call: TRBJ2-7
d_call: .
v_call: TRBV28
cdr3_aa: CATDQGGYEQYF

j_call: TRBJ1-2
d_call: .
v_call: TRBV6-1
cdr3_aa: CASSVRRTDNYGYTF

j_call: TRBJ1-5
d_call: .
v_call: TRBV19
cdr3_aa: CASSIARGTNQPQHF

j_call: TRBJ2-7
d_call: .
v_call: TRBV7-9
cdr3_aa: CASTFRGQGSYEQYF

j_call: TRBJ1-6
d_call: .
v_call: TRBV5-1
cdr3_aa: CASSLGGSSYNSPLHF

j_call: TRBJ2-5
d_call: TRBD1
v_call: TRBV6-6
cdr3_aa: CASKLGTGSGETQYF

j_call: TRBJ2-1
d_call: .
v_call: TRBV7-9
cdr3_aa: CASSDLEGGGYEQFF

j_call: TRBJ2-7
d_call: .
v_call: TRBV5-1
cdr3_aa: CASSLVGTHFPKQYF

j_call: TRBJ2-3
d_call: .
v_call: TRBV6-6
cdr3_aa: CASSYLGRTQYF

j_call: TRBJ2-7
d_call: .
v_call: TRBV6-5
cdr3_aa: CASSYSQGLFFYEQYF

j_call: TRBJ2-5
d_call: .
v_call: TRBV2
cdr3_aa: CASSAGTGSETQYF

j_call: TRBJ2-2
d_call: .
v_call: TRBV5-1
cdr3_aa: CASSLMDTGELFF

j_call: TRBJ2-7
d_call: .
v_call: TRBV5-1
cdr3_aa: CASSLFPGSYEQYF

j_call: TRBJ1-2
d_call: TRBD1
v_call: TRBV7-9
cdr3_aa: CASKRTGHGYTF

j_call: TRBJ1-2
d_call: .
v_call: TRBV29-1
cdr3_aa: CSARGAYGYTF

j_call: TRBJ2-7
d_call: .
v_call: TRBV6-5
cdr3_aa: CASSYDSSSYYEQYF

j_call: TRBJ2-7
d_call: .
v_call: TRBV4-2
cdr3_aa: CASSQGVVGLVHEQYF

j_call: TRBJ2-5
d_call: .
v_call: TRBV11-2
cdr3_aa: CASSLDPGPETQYF

j_call: TRBJ1-1
d_call: .
v_call: TRBV4-3
cdr3_aa: CASSQVSRATEAFF

j_call: TRBJ2-1
d_call: TRBD2
v_call: TRBV11-2
cdr3_aa: CASSTLSGKVNNEQFF

j_call: TRBJ1-1
d_call: .
v_call: TRBV4-2
cdr3_aa: CASSQFGVNTEAFF

j_call: TRBJ2-7
d_call: TRBD2
v_call: TRBV9
cdr3_aa: CASSAGSSGGYEQYF

j_call: TRBJ2-7
d_call: .
v_call: TRBV7-2
cdr3_aa: CASSPFDLRGEQYF

j_call: TRBJ2-3
d_call: .
v_call: TRBV5-1
cdr3_aa: CASSLDRVGTDTQYF